Sequencing of this TCR beta chain was carried out in a study of graft-versus-host responses after intestinal transplantation. Study results and limitations: In recipient marrow, GvH clones were found, and some appeared first in ileum or blood.

The CDR3 extends over 11 amino acids. CDR1 is SEHNR and CDR2 is FQNEAQ in the germline V gene (reference sequence). Between the trimmed V and J ends, which lost 4 bases and 6 bases, there was a span of 6 bases. For this clone: What it binds is unknown.

Here immunoSEQ multiplex PCR was the method, and the copy in TCRdb shows in-frame clones only, minus some. Among over 100,000 clones listed, just under 95% were seen once. This clonotype was sampled from a human donor who was the organ donor for an intestinal transplant. This chain links TRBV7-9 with TRBJ1-1; D call uncertain. Sequenced here: unstimulated CD8+ T cells sorted from spleen or lymph node cells, sampled before transplant. CDR3 nucleotides: TGTGCCAGCAGCTCCGGCCCTGAAGCTTTCTTT. It specifies CASSSGPEAFF.